This TCR beta chain was observed in a study of T cell repertoires in cytomegalovirus infection (dated by TCRdb to the late 2010s). For the study in its entirety: Alongside well-studied HLA-B-restricted epitopes, the peptide stimulations were aimed at recently identified HLA-C-restricted CMV epitopes, whose presentation resists viral immunomodulation. Because public TCR beta signatures pointed to carriage of CMV infection together with the matching HLA type, the HLA type of each donor mattered for the analysis. Findings and caveats that apply to the study as a whole: The ex vivo response was dominated by HLA-C-restricted CMV-specific TCR beta clonotypes, which also provided the single most frequent clonotype in two of eight donors. Carriers of CMV infection plus the relevant HLA type were discriminated by the cumulative frequency of public TCR beta family members in the study cohort and in an independent approximately 400-donor cohort.

The treatment or condition label here, explained by the study, means: in vitro stimulation with specific CMV peptide epitopes to enrich CMV-specific T cells. From the cysteine up to the phenylalanine, the CDR3 has a length of 15 residues. Only the CDR3 DNA stays, 45 bases, in frame from base 1. The germline V gene (reference sequence) yields DFQATT for CDR1 and SNEGSKA for CDR2. The junction carries 12 bases between V and J, which are trimmed by 0 bases and 1 base respectively. To note about this clonotype: The target of this receptor is not known. One base away there is no much larger clone; base qualities are not given.

Sequencing instrument: Illumina HiSeq 1500. TCRdb reanalyzed the raw reads on its own, using fastp at Q25 for trimming and MiXCR for clone calling, and kept in-frame beta chains. All rows with the same CDR3 protein become a single entry with the most common DNA and genes. Present in this sample are roughly 700,000 distinct CDR3 sequences, roughly 36% of which were seen just once. Around a sixth of the sample comes from the top ten. The sample was cultured PBMCs, taken from culture after CMV antigen stimulation. This TCR derives from a human donor in good health (CMV status not recorded). Some clones in this sample may be carry-over from other donors' samples. The rearrangement combines TRBV20-1 with TRBJ2-5, with the D gene call left open. The CDR3 reads CSARDLRLAQETQYF. The nucleotide sequence is given as TGCAGTGCTAGAGATCTGCGACTCGCCCAAGAGACCCAGTACTTC.